These 10 T cell receptor beta chains came from one sample sequenced in a study of T cell responses to AZD1222 COVID-19 vaccine. Assay used: immunoSEQ multiplex PCR; TCRdb lists only in-frame clones, some missing. The sample shows 100,000 to 150,000 clones, more than 70% of them seen only once. The sequencing used peripheral blood, collected on day 0 of AZD1222 vaccination. The source of these receptors is an adult in good health.

The CDR3 DNA reads as TGTGCCTGGAGTAGTGGGTCAGCTGGAAACACCATATATTTT. Its protein is CAWSSGSAGNTIYF. The rearrangement links TRBV30 to TRBJ1-3; no definite D call. The CDR3 is made up of 14 amino acids. The V end was cut by 2 bases, the J end by 2 bases, with 10 bases between. Looked up from germline, CDR1 is GTSNPN and CDR2 is SVGIG (reference sequence).

The chain joins TRBV6-2 or TRBV6-3 to TRBJ1-6, with D uncertain. Germline assignment: CDR1 MNHEY and CDR2 SVGEGT. V was trimmed by 3 bases and J by 0 bases, leaving 9 bases between them. The CDR3 contains 16 residues. CDR3 nucleotide sequence: TGTGCCAGCAGTTATGGGGAGATCTCCTATAATTCACCCCTCCACTTT. This encodes CASSYGEISYNSPLHF.

The CDR3 loop is CASSEMAAMPEAFF. CDR3 bases: TGCGCCAGCAGCGAAATGGCCGCGATGCCAGAAGCTTTCTTT. J is TRBJ1-1 and V is TRBV5-1; D uncertain. Trimming took off 4 bases at V and 8 bases at J, with 18 bases between the two ends. Germline CDR1 and CDR2: SGHRS and YFSETQ. This CDR3 contains 14 residues.

The chain has TRBV5-6 and TRBJ2-3; D is undetermined. The CDR3 is 14 residues long. V was trimmed by 2 bases and J by 5 bases, leaving 12 bases between them. Germline-derived CDR1 and CDR2 are SGHDT and YYEEEE. The chain's CDR3 is CASSLRVVRDTQYF. The CDR3 DNA reads TGTGCCAGCAGCTTAAGGGTAGTCAGAGATACGCAGTATTTT.

V usage is TRBV7-2 and J usage is TRBJ2-1, with 7 bases lining up with TRBD2. This CDR3 has 16 amino acids. Germline V gene data show CDR1 as SGHTA and CDR2 as FQGNSA. The J segment lost 0 bases and the V segment lost 4 bases, leaving 6 bases of the junction unmatched. The CDR3 region is CASSSISGHSYNEQFF. The CDR3 DNA reads TGTGCCAGCAGCTCAATTAGCGGGCACTCCTACAATGAGCAGTTCTTC.

The rearrangement links TRBV27 to TRBJ1-1; no clear D. Trimming took 8 bases from V and 4 from J, leaving 11 bases between them. The CDR3 is made up of 12 amino acids. Germline CDR1 and CDR2: MNHEY and SMNVEV (reference sequence). The CDR3 bases are TGTGCCAGCGGGAGGCCAGGCACTGAAGCTTTCTTT. The encoded protein is CASGRPGTEAFF.

J is TRBJ2-3 and V is TRBV28, with TRBD2 matching over 7 bases. The CDR3 length is 14 residues. Germline V gives CDR1 MDHEN, CDR2 SYDVKM. The V and J ends lost 4 bases and 6 bases, in that order; junction bases with no gene match: 7. CDR3 residues: CASSSLGEGDTQYF. CDR3 DNA sequence: TGTGCCAGCAGTTCTTTGGGGGAGGGGGATACGCAGTATTTT.

The chain is built from TRBV5-6 and TRBJ2-1; 16 bases map to TRBD2. Germline CDR1 and CDR2: SGHDT and YYEEEE. This CDR3 is 16 amino acids long. With V trimmed by 5 bases and J by 4 bases, 3 bases remained unmatched. DNA of the CDR3: TGTGCCAGCAGTCTGGGACTAGCGGGGGGGTACAATGAGCAGTTCTTC. Amino acid sequence: CASSLGLAGGYNEQFF.

This chain links TRBV10-3 with TRBJ2-7; D unclear. This CDR3 has 15 amino acids. Trimming left V 2 bases short and J 3 bases short, with 14 bases between. Per the germline V gene, CDR1 is ENHRY and CDR2 is SYGVKD. DNA for the CDR3: TGTGCCATCAGTGAGAACTTGTACCCAAACTACGAGCAGTACTTC. Amino acid sequence: CAISENLYPNYEQYF.

This clone has just one count. This chain links TRBV6-5 with TRBJ1-1, with a tentative D call TRBD1 (5 bases). V was shortened by 6 bases and J by 5 bases, with 16 bases between the two germline ends. Per germline, CDR1 MNHEY and CDR2 SVGAGI. The CDR3 spans 14 residues. The CDR3 protein is CASSHGGWGTEAFF. CDR3 DNA: TGTGCCAGCAGCCACGGAGGGTGGGGGACTGAAGCTTTCTTT.